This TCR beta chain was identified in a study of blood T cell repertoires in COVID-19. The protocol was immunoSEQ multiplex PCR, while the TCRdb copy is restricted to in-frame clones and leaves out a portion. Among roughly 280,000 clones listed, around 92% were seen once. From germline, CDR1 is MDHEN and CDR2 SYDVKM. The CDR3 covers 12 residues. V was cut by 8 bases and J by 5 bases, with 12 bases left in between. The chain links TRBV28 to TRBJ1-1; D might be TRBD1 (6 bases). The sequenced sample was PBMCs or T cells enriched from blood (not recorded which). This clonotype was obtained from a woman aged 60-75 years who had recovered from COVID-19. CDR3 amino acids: CASGGARTEAFF. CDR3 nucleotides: TGTGCCAGCGGGGGGGCTAGAACTGAAGCTTTCTTT. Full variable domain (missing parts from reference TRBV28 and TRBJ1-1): DVKVTQSSRYLVKRTGEKVFLECVQDMDHENMFWYRQDPGLGLRLIYFSYDVKMKEKGDIPEGYSVSREKKERFSLILESASTNQTSMYLCASGGARTEAFFGQGTRLTVV.